The rows below give T cell receptor beta chains drawn from one sample of a study of T cell changes during pregnancy in multiple sclerosis. The repertoire was sequenced with immunoSEQ multiplex PCR; TCRdb's copy has only in-frame clones and lacks some. In the table there are approximately 90,000 clones, about 92% of which are singletons. This specimen was peripheral blood, taken after pregnancy. These receptors all stem from a female donor with multiple sclerosis, enrolled in a pregnancy study. Each CDR3 is given with its conserved first and last residue.

TRBV9	15	CATLEEASGDQPQHF
TRBV18	12	CASSPGGDEQFF
TRBV5-1	15	CASYPGLEGPATQYF
TRBV10-1	14	CATRTGGKQETQYF
TRBV7-9	15	CASSPTSGNTGELFF
TRBV4-2	15	CASSQNLAGYNEQFF
TRBV18	18	CASSHGERTGFGGYEQYF
TRBV29-1	13	CSVRRPGSDEQYF
TRBV27	14	CASSPQAAGYGYTF
TRBV5-1	15	CASSFKTSGYNEQFF
TRBV4-3	17	CASSQDVAGQGSYEQYF
TRBV10-1	15	CASSESEQVTDTQYF
TRBV5-1	14	CASSLTTGGLEAFF
TRBV18	16	CASSKVAGASGNTIYF
TRBV7-9	13	CASSSEPGNEQFF
TRBV5-1	13	CASSFEQGWGYTF
TRBV6-6	15	CASSHDSGLGTEAFF
TRBV6-4	15	CASRLGEGQNNEQFF
TRBV7-3	13	CASGITGNTEAFF
TRBV30	14	CAWTAGALLLEQYF
TRBV27	15	CASTRSGRGNTEAFF
TRBV6-5	14	CASSYRGGSYEQYF
TRBV2	14	CASRRDRGPSEAFF
TRBV9	15	CASSADRGSYYEQYF
TRBV6-5	15	CASRITGTGGETQYF
TRBV7-9	16	CASSWGTSGPQETQYF
TRBV5-1	13	CASRRRQDTEAFF
TRBV2	14	CASMGQLTGNTIYF
TRBV13	16	CASSSQSKTREETQYF
TRBV4-2	15	CASSQDPDGADTQYF
TRBV9	14	CASSVDSLNTEAFF
TRBV5-6	17	CASSLAIQGYSNQPQHF
TRBV6-1	15	CASSWDRDSGETQYF
TRBV7-8	13	CASSLKSVTEAFF
TRBV19	13	CASSRTGRTEAFF
TRBV5-6	16	CASSWATSGVTDTQYF
TRBV7-9	14	CASSLSEQSYGYTF
TRBV5-1	16	CASSPSGQGPQETQYF
TRBV6-4	14	CASSGTGDTGELFF
TRBV2	17	CASSEHLMDSYLYGYTF
TRBV30	15	CAWSVGDRVGRAQYF
TRBV5-1	17	CASSLGHGTGLNEKLFF
TRBV20-1	11	CSAVNTGELFF
TRBV25-1	13	CASSATDSFVGFF
TRBV30	16	CAWKPLPGQGTETQYF
TRBV18	15	CASSPNRDSNQPQHF
TRBV7-2	13	CASSDGQGGGYTF
TRBV5-1	15	CASSLSGTAGSPLHF
TRBV10-1	15	CASSEFGRRTYEQYF
TRBV5-1	16	CASSLDGTGSSYEQYF
TRBV7-8	16	CASSLAIVGDIEKLFF
TRBV11-1	14	CASGREYRFNEQFF
TRBV5-6	11	CASSFGREQYF